This is a list of T cell receptor beta chains from one sample in a study of control samples from healthy donors and cancer patients. TCRdb's copy holds only in-frame clones and misses some; the assay was immunoSEQ multiplex PCR. The profile shows 75,000 to 95,000 clones, approximately 91% of them singletons. Specimen: blood. The receptors were sampled from a woman between 45 and 60 years old in good health. Both conserved end residues are part of each CDR3. Fields, in order: V gene, clone size, J gene, D gene, CDR3 DNA, CDR3 protein. The D gene is left open where the match is weak. Size is stated for part of the rows, as once, few or many counts, or as a class when the clone is expanded.

TRBV2,NA,TRBJ2-4,TRBD2,TGTGCCAGCAGTTATAGCGGGGGGGTCAACATTCAGTACTTC,CASSYSGGVNIQYF
TRBV15,NA,TRBJ1-3,TRBD1,TGTGCCACCAGCAGAGCTGCGACAGGGCTGGGAAACACCATATATTTT,CATSRAATGLGNTIYF
TRBV6-6,NA,TRBJ1-5,TRBD1,TGTGCCAGCAGCCGGGACAGACAGCCCCAGCATTTT,CASSRDRQPQHF
TRBV19,NA,TRBJ2-2,TRBD1,TGTGCCAGTAGTCCCTGGACAGGCAGGACCGGGGAGCTGTTTTTT,CASSPWTGRTGELFF
TRBV19,NA,TRBJ2-6,TRBD1,TGTGCCAGTCGGCAGGGGGCTGGGGCCAACGTCCTGACTTTC,CASRQGAGANVLTF
TRBV15,NA,TRBJ1-2,NA,TGTGCCACCAGCAGACAGGGAAGTCGTGTGAGCTACACCTTC,CATSRQGSRVSYTF
TRBV7-2,NA,TRBJ1-1,TRBD1,TGTGCCAGCGGCCCCAGGGGGGGATACACTGAAGCTTTCTTT,CASGPRGGYTEAFF
TRBV13,NA,TRBJ2-1,NA,TGTGCCAGCAGCTTTCCCAGGGCGAATGAGCAGTTCTTC,CASSFPRANEQFF
TRBV19,NA,TRBJ2-4,TRBD1,TGTGCCAGTAGTGCCGGGACAGCACTAGCCAAAAACATTCAGTACTTC,CASSAGTALAKNIQYF
TRBV28,NA,TRBJ1-1,NA,TGTGCCAACCGCGAAGGCTGGAACACTGAAGCTTTCTTT,CANREGWNTEAFF
TRBV5-6,NA,TRBJ2-2,TRBD2,TGTGCCAGCAGCCCGGGACTAGCCGGGGAGCTGTTTTTT,CASSPGLAGELFF
TRBV10-3,once,TRBJ1-6,TRBD1,TGTGCCATCAGTGAGGGGACAGGGGTTAATTCACCCCTCCACTTT,CAISEGTGVNSPLHF
TRBV6-6,NA,TRBJ1-2,NA,TGTGCCAGCCGGGGCAATAACTATGGCTACACCTTC,CASRGNNYGYTF
TRBV7-2,NA,TRBJ2-5,TRBD1,TGTGCCAGCAGCCCGACAAAGGGACAGCAAGAGACCCAGTACTTC,CASSPTKGQQETQYF
TRBV7-6,NA,TRBJ2-4,NA,TGTGCCAGCAGCTTAGAAGGGAGGGGGATGGGGCACATTCAGTACTTC,CASSLEGRGMGHIQYF
TRBV7-9,NA,TRBJ1-3,TRBD1,TGTGCCAGCAGCGACGCCGGGACAGTAAACACCATATATTTT,CASSDAGTVNTIYF
TRBV30,NA,TRBJ1-1,NA,TGTGCCTGGAAGCGTGTGAACACTGAAGCTTTCTTT,CAWKRVNTEAFF
TRBV6-5,NA,TRBJ1-6,NA,TGTGCCAGCAGGGTACTACGGGATAATTCACCCCTCCACTTT,CASRVLRDNSPLHF
TRBV30,NA,TRBJ1-1,NA,TGTGCCTGGAGTACCGGATGGAACACTGAAGCTTTCTTT,CAWSTGWNTEAFF
TRBV5-5,NA,TRBJ1-2,TRBD1,TGTGCCAGCAGCTTGGGACAGGGGCTCTATGGCTACACCTTC,CASSLGQGLYGYTF
TRBV11-2,NA,TRBJ2-1,TRBD2,TGTGCCAGCACCCTACGGGGGGCGGGGGGCGATGAGCAGTTCTTC,CASTLRGAGGDEQFF
TRBV5-1,NA,TRBJ2-3,NA,TGCGCCAGCAGCTTGGTGGCAGATACGCAGTATTTT,CASSLVADTQYF
TRBV2,NA,TRBJ1-5,TRBD1,TGTGCCAGCAGTGGAGGACAGGGAGGTCAGCCCCAGCATTTT,CASSGGQGGQPQHF
TRBV2,NA,TRBJ1-6,NA,TGTGCCAGCAGTGAGAGACCAGGGGTCTATTCACCCCTCCACTTT,CASSERPGVYSPLHF
TRBV6-5,NA,TRBJ1-1,TRBD1,TGTGCCAGCAGGCGGACAGGAAACACTGAAGCTTTCTTT,CASRRTGNTEAFF
TRBV24-1,NA,TRBJ1-2,NA,TGTGCCACCAGTGATTTGGGCGGCTACACCTTC,CATSDLGGYTF
TRBV18,NA,TRBJ1-1,NA,TGTGCCAGCTCACCACCGGCGTTCACGGGGAACACTGAAGCTTTCTTT,CASSPPAFTGNTEAFF
TRBV7-2,NA,TRBJ2-3,NA,TGTGCCAGCAGCTTAGAATTCAGTTCCGATACGCAGTATTTT,CASSLEFSSDTQYF
TRBV18,medium-sized,TRBJ1-2,NA,TGTGCCAGCTCACCAGGGACGGAAAACTATGGCTACACCTTC,CASSPGTENYGYTF
TRBV12-5,NA,TRBJ2-3,NA,TGTGCTAGTGGTTTCGGGTTCACGCAGTATTTT,CASGFGFTQYF
TRBV9,NA,TRBJ1-4,TRBD1,TGTGCCAGCAGCGCAGGGGGCAGCGCTCATGAAAAACTGTTTTTT,CASSAGGSAHEKLFF
TRBV2,NA,TRBJ1-5,NA,TGTGCCAGCTGGACTGCCATAGAGTATCAGCCCCAGCATTTT,CASWTAIEYQPQHF
TRBV2,NA,TRBJ2-3,NA,TGTGCCAGCAAAGTGGGGAAATTTCTTGATACGCAGTATTTT,CASKVGKFLDTQYF
TRBV5-1,NA,TRBJ2-5,NA,TGCGCCAGCAGCGAAAATCCGGGACTTCAAGAGACCCAGTACTTC,CASSENPGLQETQYF
TRBV7-2,NA,TRBJ2-3,NA,TGTGCCAGCAGCTTAGATTCAGTCTCGACAGATACGCAGTATTTT,CASSLDSVSTDTQYF
TRBV5-1,NA,TRBJ2-3,TRBD2,TGCGCCAGCAGCATAAGCGGGGTGAGCACAGATACGCAGTATTTT,CASSISGVSTDTQYF
TRBV2,once,TRBJ1-5,NA,TGTGCCAGCAGCCCTCGTAGTCAGCCCCAGCATTTT,CASSPRSQPQHF
TRBV19,NA,TRBJ1-1,TRBD1,TGTGCCAGCCGTTCAGACAGGGTTGTCGGTGAAGCTTTCTTT,CASRSDRVVGEAFF
TRBV15,NA,TRBJ1-3,NA,TGTGCCACCAGCAGAGACAAAGCATTCGGACCAGTGGAAAACACCATATATTTT,CATSRDKAFGPVENTIYF
TRBV5-1,NA,TRBJ2-1,NA,TGCGCCAGCAGCGAGACAGCCCCCGCTTACCTCCTAGAGCAGTTCTTC,CASSETAPAYLLEQFF
TRBV20-1,NA,TRBJ2-7,NA,TGCAGTGCTATTCGGGGATACGAGCAGTACTTC,CSAIRGYEQYF
TRBV5-1,once,TRBJ2-1,NA,TGCGCCAGCAGCGTGGGACTGAACAATGAGCAGTTCTTC,CASSVGLNNEQFF
TRBV30,few,TRBJ2-3,TRBD2,TGTGCCTGGGATCCGGGACTAGTGGGCACAGATACGCAGTATTTT,CAWDPGLVGTDTQYF
TRBV4-1,once,TRBJ1-1,NA,TGCGCCAGCAGTCCAGCCAGAGGGAGTGCTTTCTTT,CASSPARGSAFF
TRBV19,NA,TRBJ1-2,NA,TGTGCCAGTAGTATAGGGTCGGGGGTGAGGCATGGCTACACCTTC,CASSIGSGVRHGYTF
TRBV5-6,NA,TRBJ1-2,NA,TGTGCCACCCAACCGGCGTTTGGCTATGGCTACACCTTC,CATQPAFGYGYTF
TRBV6-6,NA,TRBJ1-4,TRBD1,TGTGCCAGTAGGGGGACAGGAAATGAAAAACTGTTTTTT,CASRGTGNEKLFF
TRBV9,NA,TRBJ2-6,TRBD1,TGTCCCCCCAGCGCAGACGACAGGGGGGGTTCTTCTGGGGCCAACGTCCTGACTTTC,CPPSADDRGGSSGANVLTF
TRBV4-2,NA,TRBJ1-2,NA,TGTGCCAGCAGCCACGAGCTTTTCGACCGAACGACAGTCCCTCGAAGCTTC,CASSHELFDRTTVPRSF
TRBV6-6,NA,TRBJ1-2,TRBD1,TGTGCCAGCAGACAGGGGGCGAACAACTATGGCTACACCTTC,CASRQGANNYGYTF
TRBV3-1/TRBV3-2,NA,TRBJ2-3,TRBD2,TGTGCCAGCAGCCGCTTAAACAGCGGGGGCACAGATACGCAGTATTTT,CASSRLNSGGTDTQYF
TRBV6-5,NA,TRBJ1-5,TRBD1,TGTGCCAGCACTACAGGGGGTCGGGATCAGCCCCAGCATTTT,CASTTGGRDQPQHF
TRBV5-1,NA,TRBJ1-2,NA,TGCGCCAGCGGACCCCAGGGCAAGCCTAACTATGGCTACACCTTC,CASGPQGKPNYGYTF
TRBV6-1,NA,TRBJ1-2,TRBD1,TGTGCCAGCAGTGAGATGGGACAGGGAGGGGACTACACCTTC,CASSEMGQGGDYTF